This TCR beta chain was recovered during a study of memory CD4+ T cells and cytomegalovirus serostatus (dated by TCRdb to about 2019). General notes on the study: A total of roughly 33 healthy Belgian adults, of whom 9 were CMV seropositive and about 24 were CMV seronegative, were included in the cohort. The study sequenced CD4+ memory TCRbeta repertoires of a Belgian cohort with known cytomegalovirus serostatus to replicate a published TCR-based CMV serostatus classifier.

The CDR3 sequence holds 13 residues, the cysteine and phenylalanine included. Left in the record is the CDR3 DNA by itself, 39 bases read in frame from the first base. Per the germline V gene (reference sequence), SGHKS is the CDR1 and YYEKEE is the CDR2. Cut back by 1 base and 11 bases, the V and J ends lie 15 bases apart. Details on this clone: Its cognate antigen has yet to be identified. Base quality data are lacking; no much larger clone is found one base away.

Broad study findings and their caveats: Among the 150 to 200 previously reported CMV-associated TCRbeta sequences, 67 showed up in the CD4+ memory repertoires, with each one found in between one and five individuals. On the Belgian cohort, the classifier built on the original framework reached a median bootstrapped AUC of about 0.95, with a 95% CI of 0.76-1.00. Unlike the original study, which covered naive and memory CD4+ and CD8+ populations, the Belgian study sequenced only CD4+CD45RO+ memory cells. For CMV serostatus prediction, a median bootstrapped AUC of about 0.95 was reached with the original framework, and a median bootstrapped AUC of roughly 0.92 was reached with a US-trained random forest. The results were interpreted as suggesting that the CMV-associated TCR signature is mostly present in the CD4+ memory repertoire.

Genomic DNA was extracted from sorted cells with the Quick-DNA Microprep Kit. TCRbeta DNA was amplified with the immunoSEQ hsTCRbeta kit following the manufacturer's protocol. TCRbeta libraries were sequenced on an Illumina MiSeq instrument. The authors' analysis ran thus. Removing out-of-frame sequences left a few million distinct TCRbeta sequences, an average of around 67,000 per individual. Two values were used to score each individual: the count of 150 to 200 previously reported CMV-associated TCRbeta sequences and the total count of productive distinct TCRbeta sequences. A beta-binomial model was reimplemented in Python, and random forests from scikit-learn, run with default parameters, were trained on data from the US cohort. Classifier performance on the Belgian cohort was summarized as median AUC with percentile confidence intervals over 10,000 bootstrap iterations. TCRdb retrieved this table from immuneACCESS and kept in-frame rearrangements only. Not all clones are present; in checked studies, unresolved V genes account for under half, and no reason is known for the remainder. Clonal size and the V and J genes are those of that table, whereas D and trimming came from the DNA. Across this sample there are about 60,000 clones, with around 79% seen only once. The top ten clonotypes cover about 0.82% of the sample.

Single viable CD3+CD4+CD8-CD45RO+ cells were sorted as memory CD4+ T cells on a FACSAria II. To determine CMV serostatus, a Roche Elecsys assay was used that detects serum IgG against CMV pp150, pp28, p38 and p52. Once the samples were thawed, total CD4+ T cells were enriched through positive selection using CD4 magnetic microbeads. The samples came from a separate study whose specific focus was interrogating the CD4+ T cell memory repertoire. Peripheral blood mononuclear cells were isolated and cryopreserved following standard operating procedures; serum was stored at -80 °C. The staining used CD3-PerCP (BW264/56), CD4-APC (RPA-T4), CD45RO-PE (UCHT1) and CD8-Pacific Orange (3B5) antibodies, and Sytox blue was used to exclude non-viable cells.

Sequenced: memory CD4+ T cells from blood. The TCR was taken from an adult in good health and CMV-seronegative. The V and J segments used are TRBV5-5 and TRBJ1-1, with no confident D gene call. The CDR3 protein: CASSLTGDLHAFF. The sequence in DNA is TGTGCCAGCAGCTTGACGGGAGACTTACACGCTTTCTTT.